A single sample is the source of the 29 T cell receptor beta chains below, sequenced in a study of CD8+CD57+ T cells in acquired aplastic anemia. Researchers used genomic DNA as the template to profile TCR beta VDJ and CDR3. One entry per CDR3 protein results from TCRdb running MiXCR on the reads. The table includes hundreds of thousands of distinct CDR3 sequences, about two thirds detected once. The sequencing input was sorted CD4+, CD8+, or CD8+CD57+ T cells (not recorded which) from PBMCs. The origin of the receptors is a human donor in good health, serving as a control.

This clonotype was detected once. V is TRBV5-6 and J is TRBJ1-4; D gene unclear. The DNA end favors TRBJ1-1, so the J call may be wrong. The CDR3 covers 14 residues. CDR1 and CDR2 (germline): SGHDT, YYEEEE. The DNA for the CDR3 is TGTGCCAGCAGCTTTCTAGCTGCGAACACTGAAGCTTTCTTT. This gives the protein CASSFLAANTEAFF.

This clonotype showed up just a few times. A read error may explain this, as a much larger clone is one base away. The chain employs TRBV9 and TRBJ1-6; no reliable D call. Trimming pared 4 bases from V and 8 bases from J, leaving 16 bases between. CDR3 length: 15 amino acids. CDR1 and CDR2 from the germline V gene are SGDLS and YYNGEE. As DNA, the CDR3 is TGTGCCAGCAGCCCGAGAGCCGTCCGGGATTCACCCCTCCACTTT. As protein: CASSPRAVRDSPLHF.

The table lists this clonotype with a few counts. The chain links TRBV15 to TRBJ2-1; D not certain. Germline CDR1 and CDR2: LNHNV and YYDKDF (reference sequence). The CDR3 totals 13 residues. The CDR3 region is CAPPTGSYNEQFF. CDR3 coding DNA: TGTGCGCCACCAACCGGTTCCTACAATGAGCAGTTCTTC.

In DNA, the CDR3 is TGCGCCAGCAGTGAACAGGGCGATGAGCAGTTCTTC. It encodes CASSEQGDEQFF. The chain combines TRBV10-2 with TRBJ2-1; D possibly corresponds to TRBD1 (6 bases). V dropped 3 bases and J dropped 8 bases, with 8 bases sitting between them. This CDR3 contains 12 residues. Per the germline V gene, CDR1 is WSHSY and CDR2 is SAAADI.

Here the CDR3 reads CASNLGTGESKAFF. For the CDR3, the DNA is TGTGCCAGCAACCTAGGGACAGGGGAATCGAAGGCTTTCTTT. This chain links TRBV12-3 or TRBV12-4 with TRBJ1-1; TRBD1 matches at 10 bases. This CDR3 spans 14 amino acids. J gave up 11 bases and V 7 bases, and 13 bases lay outside the gene matches.

The chain joins TRBV9 to TRBJ1-6, with no clear D. The CDR3 has 16 residues. Trimming removed 4 bases at V and 13 bases at J, with 24 bases between. The germline gives CDR1 SGDLS, CDR2 YYNGEE. This CDR3 is CASSLRAAGRNAPLHF. The CDR3, as DNA: TGTGCCAGCAGCTTACGAGCGGCGGGTCGGAATGCGCCCCTCCACTTT. The full variable domain, completed using reference TRBV9 and TRBJ1-6, is DSGVTQTPKHLITATGQRVTLRCSPRSGDLSVYWYQQSLDQGLQFLIQYYNGEERAKGNILERFSAQQFPDLHSELNLSSLELGDSALYFCASSLRAAGRNAPLHFGNGTRLTVT.

The gene calls are TRBV7-2 and TRBJ2-5; TRBD2 aligns across 7 bases. CDR3 length: 15 residues. Unmatched junction bases numbered 12, after V lost 3 bases and J lost 8 bases. CDR1 is SGHTA, CDR2 FQGNSA, per germline. The DNA for the CDR3 is TGTGCCAGCAGCTTCGGGGGGAGGGGTCAGCCCACCCAGTACTTC. Protein: CASSFGGRGQPTQYF.

This clonotype was seen many times. The V and J genes are TRBV28 and TRBJ1-2; weak D call: TRBD1 (5 bases). This CDR3 contains 14 residues. CDR1 MDHEN and CDR2 SYDVKM come from the germline V gene. V shed 7 bases and J shed 8 bases, with 20 bases lying between them. Here the CDR3 DNA reads TGTGCCAGCACTGACGGGGACGGAGCTCGGGGCTACACCTTC. Protein product: CASTDGDGARGYTF.

CDR3 residues: CASSWTGGTGSAIYF. The CDR3 nucleotides are TGTGCCAGCAGTTGGACAGGTGGGACTGGAAGCGCGATATATTTT. J is TRBJ1-3 and V is TRBV2; 7 positions agree with TRBD1. CDR3 length: 15 residues. J gave up 13 bases and V 5 bases, and 17 bases lay outside the gene matches. Germline-derived CDR1 and CDR2 are SNHLY and FYNNEI.

The genes are TRBV15 and TRBJ2-2; 9 nucleotides line up with TRBD1. The CDR3 is 17 residues long. J gave up 5 bases and V 1 base, and 8 bases lay outside the gene matches. The germline V gene encodes CDR1 LNHNV and CDR2 YYDKDF (reference sequence). In DNA, the CDR3 is TGTGCCACCAGCAGAGTTCTAAGGACAGGGGTGACCGGGGAGCTGTTTTTT. This translates into CATSRVLRTGVTGELFF. Filled out from reference TRBV15 and TRBJ2-2, the complete variable domain reads DAMVIQNPRYQVTQFGKPVTLSCSQTLNHNVMYWYQQKSSQAPKLLFHYYDKDFNNEADTPDNFQSRRPNTSFCFLDIRSPGLGDTAMYLCATSRVLRTGVTGELFFGEGSRLTVL.

This clonotype came up once. The gene calls are TRBV29-1 and TRBJ1-2; D possibly corresponds to TRBD1 (5 bases). Germline V CDR1 and CDR2: SQVTM, ANQGSEA. The CDR3 consists of 13 residues. Here the CDR3 reads CTTGGGANYGYTF. DNA for the CDR3: TGCACAACCGGGGGGGGGGCTAACTATGGCTACACCTTC.

This clonotype was found once. V is TRBV7-6 and J is TRBJ2-7, with D possibly being TRBD2 (5 bases). This CDR3 is built from 13 residues. Germline values: CDR1 SGHVS, CDR2 FNYEAQ. V was clipped by 1 base and J by 11 bases, with 15 bases between them. The CDR3 DNA is TGTGCCAGCAGCTTAGGGGGTCCCTACGGGGAGTACTTC. Its protein product is CASSLGGPYGEYF.

The rearrangement joins TRBV20-1 to TRBJ1-3; D remains unclear. CDR3 length: 14 residues. V shed 5 bases and J shed 8 bases, with 19 bases lying between them. CDR1 DFQATT and CDR2 SNEGSKA come from the germline V gene (reference sequence). Here the CDR3 DNA reads TGCAGTGCTCAAATGAACACTGAAGCTTACACCATATATTTT. Residues: CSAQMNTEAYTIYF.

This chain connects TRBV11-2 to TRBJ2-5, with D tentatively TRBD2 (5 bases). Trimming stripped 5 bases from V and 2 bases from J, with 15 bases between. The CDR3 contains 15 residues. Germline assignment: CDR1 SGHAT and CDR2 FQNNGV. The CDR3 DNA follows: TGTGCCAGCAGCACGTTGCTAGCCGCTCAAGAGACCCAGTACTTC. Encoded protein: CASSTLLAAQETQYF.

This clonotype has just one count. The CDR3 ends on some other residue instead of the conserved phenylalanine or tryptophan, so this is likely a read error. It is unclear where the CDR3 begins or ends on the DNA, so no DNA is shown, and the CDR3 is as TCRdb lists it. The CDR3 is CASSVASA. The rearrangement uses TRBV9 and TRBJ1-6. The CDR3 is 8 residues long, counting both termini. Looked up from germline, CDR1 is SGDLS and CDR2 is YYNGEE.

The chain combines TRBV5-6 with TRBJ2-7, with 8 bases that match TRBD1. CDR1 SGHDT and CDR2 YYEEEE come from the germline V gene. This CDR3 region has 18 residues. V lost 4 bases, J lost 4 bases, and 19 bases stayed unmatched. The CDR3 loop reads CASSRGIGTGPFLYEQYF. DNA for the CDR3: TGTGCCAGCAGCCGAGGAATCGGGACAGGCCCCTTTCTTTACGAGCAGTACTTC.

This clonotype was found a few times. The chain employs TRBV20-1 and TRBJ2-1, with 11 bases identical to TRBD2. CDR1 and CDR2 from the germline V gene are DFQATT and SNEGSKA (reference sequence). With 0 bases clipped from V and 0 bases from J, the junction kept 7 bases outside the gene matches. The length of the CDR3 is 18 residues. As DNA, the CDR3 is TGCAGTGCTAGAGACTCTAGCGGGGGGAAGAGCTCCTACAATGAGCAGTTCTTC. Its translation: CSARDSSGGKSSYNEQFF.

Points on this clonotype: An end of the junction differs from the germline gene, which may be a read error. This chain links TRBV5-1 with TRBJ1-3, with 7 bases that match TRBD1. Germline V lookup: CDR1 SGHRS, CDR2 YFSETQ. The CDR3 sequence is 14 residues long. Here the CDR3 reads CASSNLGGEHTIYF. The CDR3 bases are TGTGCCAGCAGCAACTTAGGGGGCGAGCACACCATATATTTC.

The rearrangement joins TRBV7-8 to TRBJ2-7; 8 bases are a match to TRBD2. Looked up from germline, CDR1 is SGHVS and CDR2 is FQNEAQ. The CDR3 is 13 amino acids. The V and J ends lost 1 base and 7 bases, in that order; junction bases with no gene match: 3. CDR3 in amino acids: CASSLDPGGEQYF. The CDR3 DNA is TGTGCCAGCAGCTTAGATCCGGGGGGGGAGCAGTACTTC.

This clonotype was found many times. The rearrangement links TRBV20-1 to TRBJ2-3; D is unclear. The CDR3 is 16 residues long. The ends were cut back, 0 bases at V and 1 base at J, with 14 bases in the middle. Germline loops: CDR1 DFQATT, CDR2 SNEGSKA (reference sequence). This CDR3 is CSARDPPPVGTDTQYF. The CDR3 nucleotides read TGCAGTGCTAGAGATCCACCCCCGGTTGGCACAGATACGCAGTATTTT.

The rearrangement links TRBV12-3 or TRBV12-4 to TRBJ1-3; D ambiguous. The CDR3 length is 12 residues. V gave up 7 bases and J gave up 4 bases, with 8 bases separating them. The CDR3 bases are TGTGCCAGCACACTAGCCGGAAACACCATATATTTT. It translates to CASTLAGNTIYF.

This clonotype was recorded many times. The chain is built from TRBV3-1 and TRBJ1-2, with unresolved D. From germline, CDR1 is LGHDT and CDR2 YNNKEL (reference sequence). The V end was cut by 2 bases, the J end by 3 bases, with 7 bases between. The CDR3 spans 13 residues. CDR3 bases: TGTGCCAGCAGCCAACCCGGGGACTATGGCTACACCTTC. Protein sequence: CASSQPGDYGYTF.

The chain combines TRBV12-3 or TRBV12-4 with TRBJ1-6; the D gene is possibly TRBD1 (6 bases). The V end was cut by 6 bases, the J end by 7 bases, with 13 bases between. The CDR3 is made up of 14 amino acids. In DNA, the CDR3 is TGTGCCAGCAGCCCCATAGGGGGGAATTCACCCCTCCACTTT. Translating gives CASSPIGGNSPLHF.

This chain links TRBV7-8 with TRBJ2-3, with D maybe TRBD2 (5 bases). The CDR3 extends over 13 amino acids. In germline, CDR1 is SGHVS, CDR2 FQNEAQ. The germline V and J ends were trimmed by 8 bases and 6 bases, with 15 bases remaining between them. The CDR3: CASRRAGTDTQYF. In DNA form, the CDR3 reads TGTGCCAGCCGGCGGGCGGGTACGGATACGCAGTATTTT.

This CDR3 is CASSPTTQGHNSPLHF. The DNA of the CDR3 is TGTGCCAGCAGCCCCACGACCCAGGGTCATAATTCACCCCTCCACTTT. V usage is TRBV7-2 and J usage is TRBJ1-6; a possible D gene is TRBD1 (5 bases). The CDR3 totals 16 residues. V was clipped by 5 bases and J by 5 bases, with 16 bases between them. In germline, CDR1 is SGHTA, CDR2 FQGNSA.

Comment on this clonotype: Mismatch with germline at one junction end may stem from a read error. The genes are TRBV9 and TRBJ1-2; D is undetermined. Germline loops: CDR1 SGDLS, CDR2 YYNGEE. CDR3 length: 14 residues. CDR3 nucleotide sequence: TGTGCCAGCAGTTTTGCGCAGCGGAACTATGGCAACACCTTC. It translates to CASSFAQRNYGNTF.

This clonotype was counted many times. This chain connects TRBV5-1 to TRBJ2-4, with TRBD1 matching over 7 bases. Germline CDR1 and CDR2: SGHRS and YFSETQ. The CDR3 has 17 residues. With V trimmed by 2 bases and J by 7 bases, 15 bases remained unmatched. CDR3 loop: CASSFTVPQGKENIQYF. The CDR3 nucleotides are TGCGCCAGCAGCTTTACTGTACCACAGGGGAAAGAGAACATTCAGTACTTC.

The J gene is TRBJ2-1, the V gene TRBV20-1; no clear D. Germline V gene sequence: CDR1 DFQATT, CDR2 SNEGSKA (reference sequence). The CDR3 is made up of 15 amino acids. V lost 1 base, J lost 4 bases, and 14 bases lay in between. CDR3 protein: CSARGTVWAYNEQFF. The CDR3 coding sequence is TGCAGTGCTAGAGGCACTGTTTGGGCGTACAATGAGCAGTTCTTC.

Notes on this clonotype: Lacking the conserved final phenylalanine or tryptophan, this CDR3 likely reflects a read error. The J gene is TRBJ2-5, the V gene TRBV10-3; 10 bases match TRBD1. The CDR3 sequence is 14 residues long. CDR1 ENHRY and CDR2 SYGVKD come from the germline V gene. CDR3 amino acids: CASSYGTGEVTQYS. The CDR3 region has the DNA TGTGCCAGCAGTTACGGGACAGGGGAAGTGACCCAGTACTCC.